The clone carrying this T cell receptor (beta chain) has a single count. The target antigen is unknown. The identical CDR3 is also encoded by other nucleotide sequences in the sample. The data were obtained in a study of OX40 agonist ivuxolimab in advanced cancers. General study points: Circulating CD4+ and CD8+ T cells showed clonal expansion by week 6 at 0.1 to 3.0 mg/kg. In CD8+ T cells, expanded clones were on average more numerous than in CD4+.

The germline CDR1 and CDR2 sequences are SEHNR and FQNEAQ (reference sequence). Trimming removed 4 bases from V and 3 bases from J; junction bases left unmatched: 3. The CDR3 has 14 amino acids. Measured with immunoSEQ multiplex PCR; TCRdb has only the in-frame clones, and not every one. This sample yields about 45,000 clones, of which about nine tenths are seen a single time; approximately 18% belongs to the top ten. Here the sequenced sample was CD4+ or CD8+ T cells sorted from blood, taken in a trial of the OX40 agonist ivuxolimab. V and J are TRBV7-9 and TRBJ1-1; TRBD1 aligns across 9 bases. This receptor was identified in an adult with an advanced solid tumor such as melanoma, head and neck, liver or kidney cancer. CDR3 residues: CASSSGQGDTEAFF. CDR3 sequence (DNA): TGTGCCAGCAGCTCGGGACAGGGAGACACTGAAGCTTTCTTT. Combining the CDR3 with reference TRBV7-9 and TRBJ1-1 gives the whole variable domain DTGVSQNPRHKITKRGQNVTFRCDPISEHNRLYWYRQTLGQGPEFLTYFQNEAQLEKSRLLSDRFSAERPKGSFSTLEIQRTEQGDSAMYLCASSSGQGDTEAFFGQGTRLTVV.